A single T cell receptor (beta chain) is shown here with its context. Its antigen target is currently unknown. Per-base qualities were not stored, and no clone one base away is much larger. Its CDR3 holds 15 amino acids, cysteine through phenylalanine. Only CDR3 DNA is held: 45 bases, read in frame from base 1. From a lookup of the germline V gene, CDR1 and CDR2 are MDHEN and SYDVKM. The V end gives up 6 bases and the J end 9 bases, leaving 12 bases in the junction not matched to a gene. Sequenced on an Illumina HiSeq 1500. TCRdb passed the public sequencing reads through fastp at Q25 and MiXCR, retaining productive beta sequences. Entries are consolidated by CDR3 protein sequence, retaining the most common genes and DNA. For this sample the table gives about 600,000 distinct CDR3 sequences, of which 20% to 25% were detected only once. The ten largest account for roughly 8% of the sample. The data were obtained in a study of T cell repertoires in cytomegalovirus infection (dated by TCRdb to about 2019). For the study in its entirety: Donor HLA type was relevant to the analysis, because carriage of CMV infection together with the matching HLA type was indicated by public TCR beta signatures.

Beyond this particular receptor, the publication reports: The ex vivo response was dominated by HLA-C-restricted CMV-specific TCR beta clonotypes, and the single most frequent clonotype in two of eight donors was supplied by these HLA-C-restricted clonotypes. In both this cohort and an independent cohort of several hundred donors, the cumulative frequency of public TCR beta family members distinguished carriers of CMV infection plus the relevant HLA type.

The rearrangement joined TRBV28 to TRBJ1-5; TRBD1 aligns with 9 central bases. The receptor comes from a human donor in good health (CMV status not recorded). Some clones in this sample may be carry-over from other donors' samples. Source material: CD8+ T cells from PBMCs. The base sequence is TGTGCCAGCAGCTTGCCGGGACAGGGAGTCAGGCCCCAGCATTTT. Its coded protein is CASSLPGQGVRPQHF. The full variable domain, completed from the reference TRBV28 and TRBJ1-5 proteins outside the CDR3, reads DVKVTQSSRYLVKRTGEKVFLECVQDMDHENMFWYRQDPGLGLRLIYFSYDVKMKEKGDIPEGYSVSREKKERFSLILESASTNQTSMYLCASSLPGQGVRPQHFGDGTRLSIL.